This entry features one T cell receptor beta chain sequence. Its antigen remains unidentified. At one end the junction does not follow the germline gene, possibly because of a read error. Diagnosis rested on symptoms, serum thyroxine and TRAb, thyroid ultrasound, and orbital computed tomography. Out of over 7.5 ml of fresh peripheral blood came the PBMCs. TCR beta CDR3 sequences were amplified from RNA transcripts. Initially, a first-round RT-PCR of the TCR CDR3 employed the HTBI primer set. TCRdb analysed the multiplex PCR reads with MiXCR anew, one entry per CDR3 protein. This sample has more than 50,000 distinct CDR3 sequences; around half occur once, and the top ten carry around 12%. This record belongs to a study of T cells in Graves' hyperthyroidism and ophthalmopathy. The germline gives CDR1 SGHTA, CDR2 FQGTGA. This CDR3 comprises 13 residues. Findings and limits, study-wide: Most clonotypes expanded in the thyroid (above 0.001) were also present in blood. A 13 V-J signature model discriminated ophthalmopathy versus stable hyperthyroidism.

Material for sequencing was blood. The rearrangement joins TRBV7-3 to TRBJ2-7; 7 positions agree with TRBD1. The TCR was taken from a woman aged 30 to 39 with Graves' ophthalmopathy. The CDR3 loop is CASSRTGDYELYF. CDR3 DNA: TGTGCCAGCAGCCGGACAGGCGACTACGAGCTGTACTTC.